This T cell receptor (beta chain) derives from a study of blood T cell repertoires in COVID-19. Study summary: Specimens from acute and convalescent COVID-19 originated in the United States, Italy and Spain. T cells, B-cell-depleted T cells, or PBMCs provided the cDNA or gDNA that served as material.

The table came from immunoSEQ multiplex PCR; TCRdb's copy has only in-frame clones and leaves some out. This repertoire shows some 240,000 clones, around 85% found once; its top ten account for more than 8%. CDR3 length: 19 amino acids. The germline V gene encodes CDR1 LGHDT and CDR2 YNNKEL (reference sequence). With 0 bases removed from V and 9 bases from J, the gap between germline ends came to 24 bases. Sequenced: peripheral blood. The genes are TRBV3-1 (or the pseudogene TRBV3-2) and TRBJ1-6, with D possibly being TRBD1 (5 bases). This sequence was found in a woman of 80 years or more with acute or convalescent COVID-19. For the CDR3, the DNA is TGTGCCAGCAGCCAAGATCTGGGGTTGAGGGGATGGGGGGGTTCACCCCTCCACTTT. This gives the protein CASSQDLGLRGWGGSPLHF.